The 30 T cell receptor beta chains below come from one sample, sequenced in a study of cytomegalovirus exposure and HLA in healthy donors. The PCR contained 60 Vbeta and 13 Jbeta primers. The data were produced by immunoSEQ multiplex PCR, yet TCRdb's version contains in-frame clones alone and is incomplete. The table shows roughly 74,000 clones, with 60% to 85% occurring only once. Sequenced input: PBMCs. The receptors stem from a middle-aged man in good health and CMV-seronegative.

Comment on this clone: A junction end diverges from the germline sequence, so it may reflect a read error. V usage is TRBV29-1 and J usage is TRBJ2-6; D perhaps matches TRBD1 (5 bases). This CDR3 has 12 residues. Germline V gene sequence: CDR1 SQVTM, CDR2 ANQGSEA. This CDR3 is CSTTTGANGLTF. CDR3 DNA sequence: TGCAGCACGACAACTGGGGCCAACGGCCTGACTTTC.

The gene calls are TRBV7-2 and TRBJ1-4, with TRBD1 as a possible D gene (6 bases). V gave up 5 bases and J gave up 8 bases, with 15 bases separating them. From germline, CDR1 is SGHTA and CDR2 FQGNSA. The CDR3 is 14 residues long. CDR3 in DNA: TGTGCCAGCAGCGCCACAGGGAAGAACGAAAAACTGTTTTTT. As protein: CASSATGKNEKLFF.

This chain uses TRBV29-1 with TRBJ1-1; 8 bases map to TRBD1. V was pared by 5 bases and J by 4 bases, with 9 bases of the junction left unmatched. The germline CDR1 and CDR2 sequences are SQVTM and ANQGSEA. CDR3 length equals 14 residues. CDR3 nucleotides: TGCAGCGTTCCCCCCAGGGGGCGAGGCACTGAAGCTTTCTTT. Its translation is CSVPPRGRGTEAFF.

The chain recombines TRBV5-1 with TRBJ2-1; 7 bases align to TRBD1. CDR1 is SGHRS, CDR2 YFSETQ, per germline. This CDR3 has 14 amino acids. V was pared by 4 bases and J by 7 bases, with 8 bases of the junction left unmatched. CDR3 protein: CASSPRQGLNEQFF. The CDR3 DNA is TGCGCCAGCAGCCCCAGACAGGGATTGAATGAGCAGTTCTTC.

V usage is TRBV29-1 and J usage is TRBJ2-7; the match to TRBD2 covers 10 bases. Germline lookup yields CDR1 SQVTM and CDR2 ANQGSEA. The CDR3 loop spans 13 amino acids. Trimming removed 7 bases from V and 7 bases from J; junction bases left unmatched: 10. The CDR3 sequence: CSGRAGGPGEQYF. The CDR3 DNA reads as TGCAGCGGACGAGCGGGAGGGCCGGGGGAGCAGTACTTC.

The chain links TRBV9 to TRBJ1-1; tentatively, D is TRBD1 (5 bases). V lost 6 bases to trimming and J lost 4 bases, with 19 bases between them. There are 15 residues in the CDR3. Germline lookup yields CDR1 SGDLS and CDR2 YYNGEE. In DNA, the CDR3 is TGTGCCAGCACCACGGGGGTCAGTTGGAGCACTGAAGCTTTCTTT. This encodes CASTTGVSWSTEAFF. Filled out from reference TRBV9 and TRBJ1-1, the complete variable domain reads DSGVTQTPKHLITATGQRVTLRCSPRSGDLSVYWYQQSLDQGLQFLIQYYNGEERAKGNILERFSAQQFPDLHSELNLSSLELGDSALYFCASTTGVSWSTEAFFGQGTRLTVV.

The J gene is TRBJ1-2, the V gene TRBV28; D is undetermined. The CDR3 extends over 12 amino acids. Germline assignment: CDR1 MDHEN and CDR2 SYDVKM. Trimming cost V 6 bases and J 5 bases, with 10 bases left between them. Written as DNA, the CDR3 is TGTGCCAGCAGGGCCCAGGATTATGGCTACACCTTC. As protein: CASRAQDYGYTF.

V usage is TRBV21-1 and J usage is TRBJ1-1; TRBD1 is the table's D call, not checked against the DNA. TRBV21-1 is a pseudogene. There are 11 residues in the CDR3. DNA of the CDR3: TGTGCCAGCTCAGGGGTCACTGAAGCTTTCTTT. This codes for CASSGVTEAFF.

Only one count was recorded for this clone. The CDR3 DNA follows: TGTGCCAGCAGTGTGTGGCAGGGGCAAACAGATACGCAGTATTTT. The encoded protein is CASSVWQGQTDTQYF. The chain recombines TRBV2 with TRBJ2-3, with D possibly TRBD1 on 6 matching bases. Germline loops: CDR1 SNHLY, CDR2 FYNNEI. The CDR3 loop spans 15 amino acids. V lost 4 bases and J 3 bases, leaving 14 bases between the germline ends.

DNA for the CDR3: TGTGCCAGCAGCTTTGGGACAGGGGCTAACAATGAGCAGTTCTTC. Its translation is CASSFGTGANNEQFF. The V and J genes are TRBV7-9 and TRBJ2-1, with 10 bases identical to TRBD1. Germline V lookup: CDR1 SEHNR, CDR2 FQNEAQ (reference sequence). V trimming: 3 bases; J trimming: 5 bases; junction bases outside the gene matches: 4. The CDR3 totals 15 residues.

The CDR3 DNA is TGTGCCAGCAGCCAGGGACTAGCGGAGTTCTACGAGCAGTACTTC. This translates into CASSQGLAEFYEQYF. This rearrangement joins TRBV7-2 to TRBJ2-7, with 11 bases matching TRBD2. This CDR3 spans 15 amino acids. V was clipped by 5 bases and J by 3 bases; unmatched bases: 6. Germline lookup yields CDR1 SGHTA and CDR2 FQGNSA.

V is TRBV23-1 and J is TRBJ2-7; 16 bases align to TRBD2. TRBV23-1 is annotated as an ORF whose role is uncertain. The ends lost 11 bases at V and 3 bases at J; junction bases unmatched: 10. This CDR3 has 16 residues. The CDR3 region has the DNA TGCGCCGCCGGGGGACTAGCGGGAGGGCCTGGCTACGAGCAGTACTTC. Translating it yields CAAGGLAGGPGYEQYF.

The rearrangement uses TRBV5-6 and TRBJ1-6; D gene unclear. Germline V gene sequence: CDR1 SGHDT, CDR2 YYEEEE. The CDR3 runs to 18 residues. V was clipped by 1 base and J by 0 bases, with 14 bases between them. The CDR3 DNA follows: TGTGCCAGCAGCTTGACGTCAGCTCACAGCTCCTATAATTCACCCCTCCACTTT. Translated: CASSLTSAHSSYNSPLHF.

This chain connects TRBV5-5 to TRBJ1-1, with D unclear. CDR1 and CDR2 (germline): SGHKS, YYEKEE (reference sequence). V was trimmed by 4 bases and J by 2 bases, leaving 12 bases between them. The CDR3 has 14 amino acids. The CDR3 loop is CASSVRHFNTEAFF. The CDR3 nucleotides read TGTGCCAGCAGCGTGAGACATTTCAACACTGAAGCTTTCTTT.

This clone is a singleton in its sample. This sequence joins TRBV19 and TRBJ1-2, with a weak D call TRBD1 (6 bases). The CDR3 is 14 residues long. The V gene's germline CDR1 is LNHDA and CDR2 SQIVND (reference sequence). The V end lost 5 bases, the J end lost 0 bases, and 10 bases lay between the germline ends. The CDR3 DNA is TGTGCCAGTAGTTCTCGGACAGCTAACTATGGCTACACCTTC. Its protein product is CASSSRTANYGYTF.

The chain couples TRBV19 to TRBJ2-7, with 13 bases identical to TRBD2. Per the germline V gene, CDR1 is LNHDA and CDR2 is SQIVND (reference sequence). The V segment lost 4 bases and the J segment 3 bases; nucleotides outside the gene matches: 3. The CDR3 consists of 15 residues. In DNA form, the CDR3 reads TGTGCCAGTAGTAAGGGACTAGCGGGACACTACGAGCAGTACTTC. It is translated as CASSKGLAGHYEQYF.

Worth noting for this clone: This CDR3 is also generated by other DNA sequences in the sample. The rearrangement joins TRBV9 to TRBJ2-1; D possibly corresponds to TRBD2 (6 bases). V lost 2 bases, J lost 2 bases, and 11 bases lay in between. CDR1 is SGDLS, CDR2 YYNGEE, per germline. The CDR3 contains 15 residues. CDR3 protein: CASSVGSGTYNEQFF. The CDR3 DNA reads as TGTGCCAGCAGCGTCGGGAGTGGGACCTACAATGAGCAGTTCTTC.

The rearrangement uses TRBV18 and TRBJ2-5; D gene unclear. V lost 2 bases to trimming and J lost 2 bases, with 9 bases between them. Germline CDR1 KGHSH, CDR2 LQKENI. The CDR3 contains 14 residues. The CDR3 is CASSPLAVQETQYF. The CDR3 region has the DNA TGTGCCAGCTCACCATTGGCGGTGCAAGAGACCCAGTACTTC.

This CDR3 reads CASSPTARGLLTYEQYF. The DNA of the CDR3 is TGTGCCAGCTCACCAACCGCGCGGGGTCTCTTGACCTACGAGCAGTACTTC. The V call is TRBV18, the J call TRBJ2-7, with TRBD2 as a possible D gene (6 bases). Germline lookup yields CDR1 KGHSH and CDR2 LQKENI. The CDR3 has 17 amino acids. Trimming removed 2 bases at V and 2 bases at J, with 19 bases between.

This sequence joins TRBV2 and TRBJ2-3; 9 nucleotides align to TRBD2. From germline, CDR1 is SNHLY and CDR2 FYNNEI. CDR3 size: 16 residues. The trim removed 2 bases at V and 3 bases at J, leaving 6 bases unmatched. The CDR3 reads CASSERAGGTTDTQYF. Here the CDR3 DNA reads TGTGCCAGCAGTGAAAGGGCGGGAGGGACTACAGATACGCAGTATTTT.

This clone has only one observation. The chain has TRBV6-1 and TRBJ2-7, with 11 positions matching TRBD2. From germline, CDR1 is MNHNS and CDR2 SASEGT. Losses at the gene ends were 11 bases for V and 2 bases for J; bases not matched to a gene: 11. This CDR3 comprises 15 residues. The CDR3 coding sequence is TGTGCCGGGGGACTAGCGGCCAAGGCCACCTACGAGCAGTACTTC. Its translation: CAGGLAAKATYEQYF.

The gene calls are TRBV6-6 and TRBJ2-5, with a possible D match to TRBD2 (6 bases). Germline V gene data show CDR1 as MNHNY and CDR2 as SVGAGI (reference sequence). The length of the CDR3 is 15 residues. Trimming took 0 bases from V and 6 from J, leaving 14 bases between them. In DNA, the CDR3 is TGTGCCAGCAGTTACTCTCTTCTAGGGAGGCAGACCCAGTACTTC. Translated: CASSYSLLGRQTQYF.

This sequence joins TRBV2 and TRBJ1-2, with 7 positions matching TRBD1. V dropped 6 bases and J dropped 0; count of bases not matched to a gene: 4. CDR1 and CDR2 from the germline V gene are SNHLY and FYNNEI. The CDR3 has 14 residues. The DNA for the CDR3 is TGTGCCAGCAGCGTAACAGGGGCTAACTATGGCTACACCTTC. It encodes CASSVTGANYGYTF.

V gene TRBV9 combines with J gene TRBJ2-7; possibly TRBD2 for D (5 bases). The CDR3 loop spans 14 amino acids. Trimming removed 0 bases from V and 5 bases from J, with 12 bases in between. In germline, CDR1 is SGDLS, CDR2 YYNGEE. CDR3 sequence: CASSVGGRGNEQYF. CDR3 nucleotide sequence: TGTGCCAGCAGCGTAGGTGGGAGAGGCAACGAGCAGTACTTC.

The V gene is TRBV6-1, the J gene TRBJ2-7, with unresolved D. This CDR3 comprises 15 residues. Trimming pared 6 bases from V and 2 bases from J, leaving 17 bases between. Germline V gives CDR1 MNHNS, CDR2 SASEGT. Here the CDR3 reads CASSIPGQATYEQYF. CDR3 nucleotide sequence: TGTGCCAGCAGCATTCCTGGCCAGGCTACCTACGAGCAGTACTTC.

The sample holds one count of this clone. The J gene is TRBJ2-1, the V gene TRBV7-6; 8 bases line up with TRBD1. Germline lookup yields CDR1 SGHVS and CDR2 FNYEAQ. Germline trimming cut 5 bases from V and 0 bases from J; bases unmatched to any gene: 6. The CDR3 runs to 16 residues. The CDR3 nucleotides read TGTGCCAGCAGCACGAGGACAGGGAGCTCCTACAATGAGCAGTTCTTC. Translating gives CASSTRTGSSYNEQFF.

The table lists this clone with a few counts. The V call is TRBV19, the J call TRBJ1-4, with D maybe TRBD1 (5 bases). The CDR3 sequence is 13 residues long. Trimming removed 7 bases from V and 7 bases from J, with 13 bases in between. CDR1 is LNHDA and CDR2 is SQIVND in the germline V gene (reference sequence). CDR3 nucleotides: TGTGCCAGTAATTCTTGGGGGGGTGAAAAACTGTTTTTT. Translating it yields CASNSWGGEKLFF. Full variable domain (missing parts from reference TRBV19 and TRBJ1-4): DGGITQSPKYLFRKEGQNVTLSCEQNLNHDAMYWYRQDPGQGLRLIYYSQIVNDFQKGDIAEGYSVSREKKESFPLTVTSAQKNPTAFYLCASNSWGGEKLFFGSGTQLSVL.

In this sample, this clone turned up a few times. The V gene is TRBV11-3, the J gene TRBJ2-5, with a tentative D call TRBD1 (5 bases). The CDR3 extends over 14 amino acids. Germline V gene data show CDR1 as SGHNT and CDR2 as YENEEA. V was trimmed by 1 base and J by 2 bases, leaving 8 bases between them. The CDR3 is CASSLGGQQETQYF. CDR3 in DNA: TGTGCCAGCAGCTTAGGGGGCCAGCAAGAGACCCAGTACTTC.

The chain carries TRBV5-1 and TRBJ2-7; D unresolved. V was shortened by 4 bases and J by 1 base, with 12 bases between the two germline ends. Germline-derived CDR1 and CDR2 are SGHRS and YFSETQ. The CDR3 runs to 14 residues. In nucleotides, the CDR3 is TGCGCCAGCAGCCCAAACATGGTTTCCTACGAGCAGTACTTC. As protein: CASSPNMVSYEQYF.

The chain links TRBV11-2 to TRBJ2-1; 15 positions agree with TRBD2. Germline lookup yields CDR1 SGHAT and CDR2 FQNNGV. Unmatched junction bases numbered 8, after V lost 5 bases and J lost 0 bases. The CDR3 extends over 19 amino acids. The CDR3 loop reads CASSRGLAGGLSSYNEQFF. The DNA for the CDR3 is TGTGCCAGCAGCCGCGGACTAGCGGGAGGGTTGAGCTCCTACAATGAGCAGTTCTTC. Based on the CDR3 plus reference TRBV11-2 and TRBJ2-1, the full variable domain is EAGVAQSPRYKIIEKRQSVAFWCNPISGHATLYWYQQILGQGPKLLIQFQNNGVVDDSQLPKDRFSAERLKGVDSTLKIQPAKLEDSAVYLCASSRGLAGGLSSYNEQFFGPGTRLTVL.